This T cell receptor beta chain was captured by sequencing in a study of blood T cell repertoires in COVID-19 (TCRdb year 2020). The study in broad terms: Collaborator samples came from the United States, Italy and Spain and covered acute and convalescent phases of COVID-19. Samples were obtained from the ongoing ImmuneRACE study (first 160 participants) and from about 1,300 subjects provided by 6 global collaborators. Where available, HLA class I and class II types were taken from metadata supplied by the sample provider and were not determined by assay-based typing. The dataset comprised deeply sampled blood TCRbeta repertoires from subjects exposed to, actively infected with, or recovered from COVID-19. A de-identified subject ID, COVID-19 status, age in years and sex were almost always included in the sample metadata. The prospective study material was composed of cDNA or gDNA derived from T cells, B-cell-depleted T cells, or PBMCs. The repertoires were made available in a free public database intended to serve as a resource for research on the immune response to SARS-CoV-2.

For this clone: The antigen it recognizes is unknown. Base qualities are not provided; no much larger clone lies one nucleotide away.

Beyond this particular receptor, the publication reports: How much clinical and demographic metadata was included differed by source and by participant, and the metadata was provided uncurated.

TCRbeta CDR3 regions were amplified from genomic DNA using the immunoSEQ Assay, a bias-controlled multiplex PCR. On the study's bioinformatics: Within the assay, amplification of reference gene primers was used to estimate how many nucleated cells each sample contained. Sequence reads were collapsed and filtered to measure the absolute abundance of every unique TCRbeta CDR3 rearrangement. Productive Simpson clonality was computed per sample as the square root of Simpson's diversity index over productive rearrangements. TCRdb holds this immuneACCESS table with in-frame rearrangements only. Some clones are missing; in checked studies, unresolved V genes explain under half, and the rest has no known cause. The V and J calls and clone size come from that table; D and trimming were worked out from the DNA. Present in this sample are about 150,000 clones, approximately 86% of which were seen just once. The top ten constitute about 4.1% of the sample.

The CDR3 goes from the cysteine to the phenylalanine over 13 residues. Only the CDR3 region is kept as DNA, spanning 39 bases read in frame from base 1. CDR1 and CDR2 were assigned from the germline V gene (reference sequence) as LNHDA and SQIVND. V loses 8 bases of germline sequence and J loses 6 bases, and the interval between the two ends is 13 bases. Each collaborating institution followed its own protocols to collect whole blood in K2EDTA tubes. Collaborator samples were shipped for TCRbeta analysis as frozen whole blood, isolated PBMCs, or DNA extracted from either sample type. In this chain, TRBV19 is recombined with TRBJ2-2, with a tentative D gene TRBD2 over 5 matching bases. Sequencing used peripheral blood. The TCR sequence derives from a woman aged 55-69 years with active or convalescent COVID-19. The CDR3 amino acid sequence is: CASALAGAGELFF. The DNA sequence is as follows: TGTGCCAGTGCGCTCGCGGGCGCCGGGGAGCTGTTTTTT.